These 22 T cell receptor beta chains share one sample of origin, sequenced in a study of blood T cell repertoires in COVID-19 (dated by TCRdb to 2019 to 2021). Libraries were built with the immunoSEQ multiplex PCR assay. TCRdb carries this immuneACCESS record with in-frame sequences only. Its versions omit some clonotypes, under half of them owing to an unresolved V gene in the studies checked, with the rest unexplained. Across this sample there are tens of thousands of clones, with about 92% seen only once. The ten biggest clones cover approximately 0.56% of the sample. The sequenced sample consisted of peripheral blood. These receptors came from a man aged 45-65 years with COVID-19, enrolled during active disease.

This chain's CDR3 is CASSSREERGAYEQYF. DNA of the CDR3: TGTGCCAGTAGTAGCCGGGAGGAGCGGGGTGCCTACGAGCAGTACTTC. The chain combines TRBV19 with TRBJ2-7; TRBD2 aligns across 7 bases. V lost 4 bases to trimming and J lost 2 bases; unmatched junction nucleotides: 11. Germline assignment: CDR1 LNHDA and CDR2 SQIVND (reference sequence). The CDR3 runs to 16 residues.

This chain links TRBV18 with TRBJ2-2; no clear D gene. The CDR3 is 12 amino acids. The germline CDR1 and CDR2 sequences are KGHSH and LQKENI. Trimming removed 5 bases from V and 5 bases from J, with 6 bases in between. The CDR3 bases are TGTGCCAGCTCAATATTTACCGGGGAGCTGTTTTTT. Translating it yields CASSIFTGELFF. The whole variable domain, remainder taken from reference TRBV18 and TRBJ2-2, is NAGVMQNPRHLVRRRGQEARLRCSPMKGHSHVYWYRQLPEEGLKFMVYLQKENIIDESGMPKERFSAEFPKEGPSILRIQQVVRGDSAAYFCASSIFTGELFFGEGSRLTVL.

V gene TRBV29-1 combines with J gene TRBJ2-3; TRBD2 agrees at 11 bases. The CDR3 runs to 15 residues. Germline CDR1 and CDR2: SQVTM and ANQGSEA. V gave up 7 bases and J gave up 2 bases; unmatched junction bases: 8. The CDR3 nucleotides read TGCAGCGCCTCCGGACTAGCGGGCCCCACAGATACGCAGTATTTT. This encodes CSASGLAGPTDTQYF.

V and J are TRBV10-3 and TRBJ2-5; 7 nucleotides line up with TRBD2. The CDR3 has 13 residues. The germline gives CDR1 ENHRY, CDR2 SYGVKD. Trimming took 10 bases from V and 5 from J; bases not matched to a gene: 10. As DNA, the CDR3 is TGTGCCACACGGGGGGACTCTAAGGAGACCCAGTACTTC. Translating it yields CATRGDSKETQYF.

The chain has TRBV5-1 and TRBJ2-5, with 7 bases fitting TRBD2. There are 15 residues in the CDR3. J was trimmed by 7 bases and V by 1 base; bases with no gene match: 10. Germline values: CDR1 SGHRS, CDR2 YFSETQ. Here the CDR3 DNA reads TGCGCCAGCAGCTTGACGGGAGGTTCTTTTGGGACCCAGTACTTC. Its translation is CASSLTGGSFGTQYF.

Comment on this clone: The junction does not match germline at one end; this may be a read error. CDR3: CASSVVQGNAEAFF. CDR3 coding DNA: TGTGCCAGCAGCGTAGTACAGGGGAACGCTGAAGCTTTCTTT. The V and J genes are TRBV9 and TRBJ1-1; 7 nucleotides line up with TRBD1. Germline V gives CDR1 SGDLS, CDR2 YYNGEE. CDR3 size: 14 residues.

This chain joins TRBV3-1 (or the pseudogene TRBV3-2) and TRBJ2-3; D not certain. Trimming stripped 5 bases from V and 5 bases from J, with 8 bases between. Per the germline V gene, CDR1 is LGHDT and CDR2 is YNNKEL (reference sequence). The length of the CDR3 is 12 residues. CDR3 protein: CASSSHGDTQYF. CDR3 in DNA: TGTGCCAGCAGCAGTCACGGAGATACGCAGTATTTT.

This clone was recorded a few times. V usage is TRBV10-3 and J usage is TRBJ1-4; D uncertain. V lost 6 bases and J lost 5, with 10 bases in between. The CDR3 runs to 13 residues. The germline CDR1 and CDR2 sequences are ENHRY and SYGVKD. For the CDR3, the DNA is TGTGCCATCAGCCGGGAGAGAAATGAAAAACTGTTTTTT. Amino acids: CAISRERNEKLFF.

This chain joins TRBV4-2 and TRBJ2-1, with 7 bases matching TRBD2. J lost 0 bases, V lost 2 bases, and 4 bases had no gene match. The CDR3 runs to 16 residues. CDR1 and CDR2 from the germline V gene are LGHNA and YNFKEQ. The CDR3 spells CASSQTSASSYNEQFF. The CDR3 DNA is TGTGCCAGCAGCCAAACTAGCGCCAGCTCCTACAATGAGCAGTTCTTC.

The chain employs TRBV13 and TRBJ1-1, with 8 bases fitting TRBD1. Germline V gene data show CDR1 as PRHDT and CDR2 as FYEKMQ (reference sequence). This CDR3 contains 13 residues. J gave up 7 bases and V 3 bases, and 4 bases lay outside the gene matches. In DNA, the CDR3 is TGTGCCAGCAGCTTCCTTGACAGGGGTGAAGCTTTCTTT. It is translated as CASSFLDRGEAFF.

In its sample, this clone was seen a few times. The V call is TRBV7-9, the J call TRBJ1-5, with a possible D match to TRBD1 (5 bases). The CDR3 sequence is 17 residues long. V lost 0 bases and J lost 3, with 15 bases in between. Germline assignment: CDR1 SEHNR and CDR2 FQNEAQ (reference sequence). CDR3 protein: CASSLAVGQVLNQPQHF. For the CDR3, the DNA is TGTGCCAGCAGCTTAGCGGTGGGGCAGGTGCTCAATCAGCCCCAGCATTTT. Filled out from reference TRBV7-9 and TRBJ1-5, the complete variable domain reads DTGVSQNPRHKITKRGQNVTFRCDPISEHNRLYWYRQTLGQGPEFLTYFQNEAQLEKSRLLSDRFSAERPKGSFSTLEIQRTEQGDSAMYLCASSLAVGQVLNQPQHFGDGTRLSIL.

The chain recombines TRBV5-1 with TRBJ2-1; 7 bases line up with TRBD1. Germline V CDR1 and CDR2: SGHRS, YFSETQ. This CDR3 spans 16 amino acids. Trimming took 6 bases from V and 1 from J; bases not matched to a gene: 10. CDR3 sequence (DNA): TGCGCCAGCAAAGGAACGGGACAGCAATCCTACAATGAGCAGTTCTTC. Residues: CASKGTGQQSYNEQFF.

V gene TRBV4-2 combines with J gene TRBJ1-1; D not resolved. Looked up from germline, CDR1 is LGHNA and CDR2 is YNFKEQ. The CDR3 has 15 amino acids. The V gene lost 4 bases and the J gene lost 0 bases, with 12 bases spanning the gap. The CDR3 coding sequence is TGTGCCAGCAGCCTAAAGTTTAGCGTGAACACTGAAGCTTTCTTT. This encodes CASSLKFSVNTEAFF.

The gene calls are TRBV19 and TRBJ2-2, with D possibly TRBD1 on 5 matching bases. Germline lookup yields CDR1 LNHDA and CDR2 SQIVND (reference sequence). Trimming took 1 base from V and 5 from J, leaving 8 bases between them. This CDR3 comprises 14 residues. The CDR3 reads CASSIGTLTGELFF. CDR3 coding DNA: TGTGCCAGTAGTATAGGGACACTGACCGGGGAGCTGTTTTTT.

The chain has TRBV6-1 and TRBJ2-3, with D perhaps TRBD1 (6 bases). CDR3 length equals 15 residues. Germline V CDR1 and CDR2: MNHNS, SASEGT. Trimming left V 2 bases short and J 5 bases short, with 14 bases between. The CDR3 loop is CASSEPGEGKDTQYF. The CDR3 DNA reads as TGTGCCAGCAGTGAACCAGGGGAAGGGAAAGATACGCAGTATTTT.

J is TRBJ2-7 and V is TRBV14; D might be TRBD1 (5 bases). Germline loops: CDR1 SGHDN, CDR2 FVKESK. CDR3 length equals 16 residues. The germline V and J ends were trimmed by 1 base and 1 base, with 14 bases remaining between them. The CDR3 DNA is TGTGCCAGCAGCCAAGTAACTCTGAAGGGGTCCTACGAGCAGTACTTC. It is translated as CASSQVTLKGSYEQYF.

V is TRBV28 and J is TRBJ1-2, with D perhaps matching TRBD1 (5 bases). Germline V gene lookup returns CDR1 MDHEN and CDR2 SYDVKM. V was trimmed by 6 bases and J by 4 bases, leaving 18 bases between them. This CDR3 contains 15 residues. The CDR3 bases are TGTGCCAGCAGCCCCCGGGCAGGGCCCCTCTATGGCTACACCTTC. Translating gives CASSPRAGPLYGYTF.

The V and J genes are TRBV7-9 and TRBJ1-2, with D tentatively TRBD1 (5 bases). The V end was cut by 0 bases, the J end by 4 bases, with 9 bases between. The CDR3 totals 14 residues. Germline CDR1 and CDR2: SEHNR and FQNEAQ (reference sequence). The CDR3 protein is CASSLAVGGYGYTF. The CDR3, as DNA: TGTGCCAGCAGCTTAGCAGTCGGGGGCTATGGCTACACCTTC.

The CDR3 loop reads CASSVRREGVGKQFF. CDR3 sequence (DNA): TGTGCCAGCAGCGTCCGGCGGGAGGGTGTCGGGAAGCAGTTCTTC. The chain employs TRBV9 and TRBJ2-1; 9 positions agree with TRBD2. From germline, CDR1 is SGDLS and CDR2 YYNGEE. The CDR3 covers 15 residues. Trimming removed 2 bases from V and 11 bases from J; junction bases left unmatched: 11.

The CDR3 loop is CASSRFNPTGGQFF. In DNA, the CDR3 is TGTGCCAGCAGCCGCTTCAACCCGACAGGGGGGCAGTTCTTC. The V call is TRBV7-2, the J call TRBJ2-1, with TRBD1 matching over 9 bases. Germline loops: CDR1 SGHTA, CDR2 FQGNSA. Unmatched junction bases numbered 11, after V lost 5 bases and J lost 12 bases. The CDR3 spans 14 residues.

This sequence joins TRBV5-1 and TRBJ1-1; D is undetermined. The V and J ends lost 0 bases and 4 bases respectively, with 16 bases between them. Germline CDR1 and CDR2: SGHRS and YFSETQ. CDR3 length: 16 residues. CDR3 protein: CASSLGPQSGGTEAFF. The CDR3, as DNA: TGCGCCAGCAGCTTGGGGCCTCAAAGCGGAGGCACTGAAGCTTTCTTT. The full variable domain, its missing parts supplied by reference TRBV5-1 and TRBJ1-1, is KAGVTQTPRYLIKTRGQQVTLSCSPISGHRSVSWYQQTPGQGLQFLFEYFSETQRNKGNFPGRFSGRQFSNSRSEMNVSTLELGDSALYLCASSLGPQSGGTEAFFGQGTRLTVV.

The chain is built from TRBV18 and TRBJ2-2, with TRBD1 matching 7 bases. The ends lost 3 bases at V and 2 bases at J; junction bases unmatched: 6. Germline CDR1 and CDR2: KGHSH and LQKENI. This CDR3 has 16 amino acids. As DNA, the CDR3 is TGTGCCAGCTCACCCCTAGGGGACAGAAACACCGGGGAGCTGTTTTTT. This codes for CASSPLGDRNTGELFF.